This record concerns one TCR beta chain sequence. Deletions cut 6 bases from V and 3 bases from J, with 15 bases between. The germline V gene has CDR1 MDHEN and CDR2 SYDVKM. The CDR3 totals 14 residues. The data are from a study of control samples from healthy donors and cancer patients. Some clones are missing from TCRdb's copy, which holds only in-frame ones; the method was immunoSEQ multiplex PCR. The sample has 150,000 or so clones, 80% to 90% seen once. The specimen sequenced was blood. The sequence was collected from a woman in her twenties or thirties in good health. The chain uses TRBV28 and TRBJ2-7; tentative D call: TRBD2 (5 bases). The CDR3, as DNA: TGTGCCAGCAGCCGAGACGGGGTCCTCTACGAGCAGTACTTC. It encodes CASSRDGVLYEQYF.